The next 19 T cell receptor beta chains were all read from a single sample in a study of blood T cell repertoires in COVID-19. The repertoire was sequenced with immunoSEQ multiplex PCR; TCRdb's copy has only in-frame clones and lacks some. This sample yields 11,000 or so clones, of which about 71% are seen a single time; more than 5.5% belongs to the top ten. Sample: peripheral blood. Receptors were obtained from a man aged 55 to 70 with COVID-19, enrolled during active disease.

The gene calls are TRBV5-1 and TRBJ1-5; 12 nucleotides align to TRBD1. With 4 bases clipped from V and 7 bases from J, the junction kept 6 bases outside the gene matches. There are 15 residues in the CDR3. The germline V gene encodes CDR1 SGHRS and CDR2 YFSETQ. The CDR3 is CASSLGTGGYQPQHF. For the CDR3, the DNA is TGCGCCAGCAGCCTCGGGACAGGGGGCTACCAGCCCCAGCATTTT.

The V and J genes are TRBV3-1 (or the pseudogene TRBV3-2) and TRBJ2-5; the match to TRBD1 covers 7 bases. CDR1 is LGHDT, CDR2 YNNKEL, per germline (reference sequence). V shed 4 bases, J shed 2 bases, and the junction held 10 bases outside the gene matches. The CDR3 length is 16 residues. CDR3 in amino acids: CASSLRDSVQQETQYF. CDR3 sequence (DNA): TGTGCCAGCAGCCTGAGGGACAGCGTACAGCAAGAGACCCAGTACTTC.

The CDR3 loop reads CASSFSGDNEQFF. DNA of the CDR3: TGTGCCAGCAGCTTTAGCGGGGACAATGAGCAGTTCTTC. The chain joins TRBV7-6 to TRBJ2-1; 8 nucleotides agree with TRBD2. The CDR3 length is 13 residues. Trimming at V came to 3 bases and at J to 5 bases, leaving 0 bases not matched to a gene. CDR1 and CDR2 from the germline V gene are SGHVS and FNYEAQ.

This chain joins TRBV27 and TRBJ2-7; 8 nucleotides line up with TRBD1. Germline loops: CDR1 MNHEY, CDR2 SMNVEV (reference sequence). The CDR3 extends over 14 amino acids. Germline trimming cut 6 bases from V and 4 bases from J; bases unmatched to any gene: 8. The DNA for the CDR3 is TGTGCCAGCAGCGTGCAGGGGGCTTGGTACGAGCAGTACTTC. Protein product: CASSVQGAWYEQYF.

The chain has TRBV5-6 and TRBJ2-3; D uncertain. The CDR3 sequence is 14 residues long. V lost 4 bases and J lost 2, with 11 bases in between. Germline CDR1 SGHDT, CDR2 YYEEEE. This chain's CDR3 is CASSPRLTTDTQYF. The CDR3 nucleotides read TGTGCCAGCAGCCCTCGACTGACCACAGATACGCAGTATTTT.

The CDR3 bases are TGTGCCAGCAGCAACCCCCGGGACAGGGGCACCTATGGCTACACCTTC. It specifies CASSNPRDRGTYGYTF. The rearrangement uses TRBV21-1 and TRBJ1-2; TRBD1, as called in the table, went unchecked against the DNA. TRBV21-1 is an annotated pseudogene. The CDR3 has 16 amino acids.

This clone was detected only once. This chain links TRBV2 with TRBJ2-6, with 7 bases that match TRBD2. The CDR3 is made up of 19 amino acids. V lost 3 bases to trimming and J lost 0 bases; unmatched junction nucleotides: 11. The germline V gene has CDR1 SNHLY and CDR2 FYNNEI. The CDR3 protein is CASSDYSGGSTSGANVLTF. DNA for the CDR3: TGTGCCAGCAGTGATTACTCGGGGGGATCCACCTCTGGGGCCAACGTCCTGACTTTC.

This chain links TRBV6-5 with TRBJ1-1; D perhaps matches TRBD1 (5 bases). V lost 5 bases and J lost 0, with 13 bases in between. The CDR3 sequence is 15 residues long. CDR1 and CDR2 (germline): MNHEY, SVGAGI. CDR3 residues: CASSTWGRVNTEAFF. The CDR3, as DNA: TGTGCCAGCAGTACCTGGGGCAGGGTGAACACTGAAGCTTTCTTT.

This clone has just a few counts. The chain carries TRBV5-4 and TRBJ2-3, with 11 bases that match TRBD2. This CDR3 is 18 amino acids long. The ends lost 3 bases at V and 3 bases at J; junction bases unmatched: 12. The V gene's germline CDR1 is SGHNT and CDR2 YYREEE (reference sequence). CDR3 bases: TGTGCCAGCAGCTACCCCAACATAGCGGGGGGGCCGACAGATACGCAGTATTTT. It translates to CASSYPNIAGGPTDTQYF.

In DNA, the CDR3 is TGTGCCAGCACCCAAGAGGGGCGGCTGGGGGGGACCCAGTACTTC. Encoded protein: CASTQEGRLGGTQYF. The gene calls are TRBV7-6 and TRBJ2-5, with a tentative D call TRBD2 (6 bases). Germline values: CDR1 SGHVS, CDR2 FNYEAQ. V gave up 7 bases and J gave up 7 bases, with 22 bases separating them. This CDR3 contains 15 residues. Variable domain in full (rest from reference TRBV7-6 and TRBJ2-5): GAGVSQSPRYKVTKRGQDVALRCDPISGHVSLYWYRQALGQGPEFLTYFNYEAQQDKSGLPNDRFSAERPEGSISTLTIQRTEQRDSAMYRCASTQEGRLGGTQYFGPGTRLLVL.

The J gene is TRBJ1-1, the V gene TRBV19; D gene uncertain. V lost 3 bases, J lost 1 base, and 15 bases lay in between. Germline lookup yields CDR1 LNHDA and CDR2 SQIVND (reference sequence). This CDR3 has 16 amino acids. The CDR3 DNA follows: TGTGCCAGTAGTATGGGAGAGGGATATGCGAACACTGAAGCTTTCTTT. Its translation is CASSMGEGYANTEAFF.

The chain employs TRBV7-3 and TRBJ1-1, with unresolved D. The V gene's germline CDR1 is SGHTA and CDR2 FQGTGA. V lost 4 bases and J 3 bases, leaving 9 bases between the germline ends. The CDR3 is 13 residues long. The CDR3 is CASSSSPDTEAFF. CDR3 nucleotides: TGTGCCAGCAGCTCCTCTCCGGACACTGAAGCTTTCTTT. Looking up the rest from reference TRBV7-3 and TRBJ1-1 gives the full variable domain: GAGVSQTPSNKVTEKGKYVELRCDPISGHTALYWYRQSLGQGPEFLIYFQGTGAADDSGLPNDRFFAVRPEGSVSTLKIQRTERGDSAVYLCASSSSPDTEAFFGQGTRLTVV.

A few counts support this clone. The chain links TRBV10-3 to TRBJ2-7; 7 bases line up with TRBD1. The CDR3 is made up of 14 amino acids. Trimming at V came to 6 bases and at J to 1 base, leaving 6 bases not matched to a gene. Germline assignment: CDR1 ENHRY and CDR2 SYGVKD. CDR3 DNA sequence: TGTGCCATCAGGCCCGGGACAGTTTCCTACGAGCAGTACTTC. Translating it yields CAIRPGTVSYEQYF.

The chain employs TRBV5-1 and TRBJ2-1, with 8 bases matching TRBD1. J gave up 3 bases and V 4 bases, and 6 bases lay outside the gene matches. Germline loops: CDR1 SGHRS, CDR2 YFSETQ. CDR3 length: 15 amino acids. In nucleotides, the CDR3 is TGCGCCAGCAGCGCGACAGGGGACCGCTACAATGAGCAGTTCTTC. Translating gives CASSATGDRYNEQFF.

The chain has TRBV30 and TRBJ2-5, with 14 bases aligning to TRBD2. J lost 4 bases, V lost 7 bases, and 20 bases had no gene match. The germline V gene has CDR1 GTSNPN and CDR2 SVGIG (reference sequence). The CDR3 sequence is 19 residues long. In DNA, the CDR3 is TGTGCCTACGCCGGGGGGTCCCGAAGGACTAGCGGGAGGAGAGAGACCCAGTACTTC. As protein: CAYAGGSRRTSGRRETQYF.

The rearrangement links TRBV6-2 or TRBV6-3 to TRBJ1-2, with TRBD1 matching over 8 bases. The CDR3 has 16 amino acids. CDR1 and CDR2 (germline): MNHEY, SVGEGT. Trimming at V came to 2 bases and at J to 3 bases, leaving 8 bases not matched to a gene. In DNA form, the CDR3 reads TGTGCCAGCAGTTACGATACCAGGGGGCATGACTATGGCTACACCTTC. Protein product: CASSYDTRGHDYGYTF.

This clone was detected only once. This chain links TRBV29-1 with TRBJ2-1; 7 nucleotides line up with TRBD2. J gave up 9 bases and V 7 bases, and 15 bases lay outside the gene matches. The CDR3 is made up of 14 amino acids. Germline V CDR1 and CDR2: SQVTM, ANQGSEA. CDR3 sequence reads: CSALGAGEGGEQFF. Here the CDR3 DNA reads TGCAGCGCCCTGGGCGCGGGAGAAGGAGGTGAGCAGTTCTTC.

In this sample, this clone turned up a few times. This chain links TRBV6-5 with TRBJ1-3, with 7 positions matching TRBD1. The CDR3 is 15 amino acids. Germline CDR1 reads MNHEY; CDR2 reads SVGAGI. Germline trimming cut 6 bases from V and 2 bases from J; bases unmatched to any gene: 7. CDR3: CASSRDRAAGNTIYF. The DNA for the CDR3 is TGTGCCAGCAGCAGAGACAGGGCTGCTGGAAACACCATATATTTT.

This clone was detected only once. This chain links TRBV5-6 with TRBJ2-1; 11 nucleotides align to TRBD2. This CDR3 has 17 residues. V was pared by 3 bases and J by 0 bases, with 5 bases of the junction left unmatched. Germline assignment: CDR1 SGHDT and CDR2 YYEEEE. As DNA, the CDR3 is TGTGCCAGCAGCTCGGGACTAGCGGCTAACTCCTACAATGAGCAGTTCTTC. Translating gives CASSSGLAANSYNEQFF.